This T cell receptor (beta chain) was identified in a study of blood T cell repertoires in COVID-19. Background on the study: Specimens from acute and convalescent COVID-19 originated in the United States, Italy and Spain. PBMCs, B-cell-depleted T cells, or T cells provided the cDNA or gDNA that made up the material.

Profiling relied on immunoSEQ multiplex PCR, and the TCRdb table lists in-frame clones only, not all of them. Of more than 110,000 clones listed, around 88% are singletons. Deletions cut 1 base from V and 5 bases from J, with 14 bases between. The CDR3 spans 16 residues. Germline values: CDR1 SEHNR, CDR2 FQNEAQ (reference sequence). Sequencing used peripheral blood. V is TRBV7-9 and J is TRBJ2-2, with D perhaps TRBD1 (6 bases). This TCR derives from a man in his sixties with active or convalescent COVID-19. For the CDR3, the DNA is TGTGCCAGCAGCTTAGGACTACTTAGGGGGACCGGGGAGCTGTTTTTT. It translates to CASSLGLLRGTGELFF.